These 22 T cell receptor beta chains came from one sample sequenced in a study of neurological immune-mediated disorders. TCRdb analysed the 5' RACE reads with MiXCR anew, one entry per CDR3 protein. In the table there are just under 60,000 distinct CDR3 sequences, 2% to 2.5% of which are singletons. What was sequenced was PBMCs. The receptors derive from a man in his fifties or sixties with multiple sclerosis.

This clonotype was detected ten times or more. This chain uses TRBV7-2 with TRBJ2-3; D is unclear. Germline-derived CDR1 and CDR2 are SGHTA and FQGNSA. Trimming pared 5 bases from V and 0 bases from J, leaving 12 bases between. The CDR3 is 15 residues long. DNA of the CDR3: TGTGCCAGCAGCCCTAATGTCATTAGCACAGATACGCAGTATTTT. Its translation is CASSPNVISTDTQYF.

This clonotype was observed at least ten times. The CDR3 DNA is TGTGCCAGCAGCCAAAACAGGGCCGGGGAGCTGTTTTTT. This codes for CASSQNRAGELFF. The chain combines TRBV11-2 with TRBJ2-2; a weak D match, TRBD1 (6 bases). Trimming took 5 bases from V and 6 from J, leaving 10 bases between them. CDR3 length equals 13 residues. From germline, CDR1 is SGHAT and CDR2 FQNNGV. Full variable domain (rest looked up from reference TRBV11-2 and TRBJ2-2): EAGVAQSPRYKIIEKRQSVAFWCNPISGHATLYWYQQILGQGPKLLIQFQNNGVVDDSQLPKDRFSAERLKGVDSTLKIQPAKLEDSAVYLCASSQNRAGELFFGEGSRLTVL.

This clonotype has ten or more counts. The V gene is TRBV7-8, the J gene TRBJ1-1; tentative D call: TRBD1 (6 bases). Per germline, CDR1 SGHVS and CDR2 FQNEAQ. V was trimmed by 1 base and J by 3 bases, leaving 12 bases between them. This CDR3 has 15 amino acids. CDR3 loop: CASSLGGQSHTEAFF. The CDR3 DNA follows: TGTGCCAGCAGCTTAGGGGGACAATCCCACACTGAAGCTTTCTTT.

This clonotype was detected ten times or more. The gene calls are TRBV3-1 and TRBJ1-2; D is possibly TRBD1 (5 bases). The CDR3 sequence is 16 residues long. V was shortened by 0 bases and J by 4 bases, with 15 bases between the two germline ends. The germline CDR1 and CDR2 sequences are LGHDT and YNNKEL (reference sequence). This CDR3 is CASSQEIGTGSYGYTF. CDR3 nucleotide sequence: TGTGCCAGCAGCCAAGAGATCGGGACCGGCAGCTATGGCTACACCTTC.

This clonotype was seen repeatedly, ten times or more. CDR3 DNA sequence: TGTGCCATCAGTGAGTCGAAAATTCAAGAGACCCAGTACTTC. It yields the protein CAISESKIQETQYF. This chain joins TRBV10-3 and TRBJ2-5; D is unclear. Germline loops: CDR1 ENHRY, CDR2 SYGVKD. This CDR3 is built from 14 residues. V lost 0 bases and J 2 bases, leaving 7 bases between the germline ends.

This clonotype has a count of ten or more. The genes are TRBV20-1 and TRBJ2-7; the match to TRBD1 covers 7 bases. This CDR3 is 14 amino acids long. Per the germline V gene, CDR1 is DFQATT and CDR2 is SNEGSKA (reference sequence). Germline trimming cut 5 bases from V and 0 bases from J; bases unmatched to any gene: 7. Written as DNA, the CDR3 is TGCAGTGCTCCTGACAGGGATTACTCCTACGAGCAGTACTTC. This translates into CSAPDRDYSYEQYF.

This clonotype was detected many times. The chain recombines TRBV2 with TRBJ1-2; D call uncertain. V lost 6 bases and J 2 bases, leaving 10 bases between the germline ends. This CDR3 spans 13 amino acids. Per germline, CDR1 SNHLY and CDR2 FYNNEI. This CDR3 is CASSADGNYGYTF. CDR3 nucleotide sequence: TGTGCCAGCAGCGCGGACGGCAACTATGGCTACACCTTC.

This clonotype came up many times. The rearrangement uses TRBV20-1 and TRBJ2-5; 8 bases are shared with TRBD1. The junction had 3 bases not matched to a gene; V was cut back by 5 bases and J by 4 bases. The length of the CDR3 is 12 residues. Germline V lookup: CDR1 DFQATT, CDR2 SNEGSKA (reference sequence). CDR3: CSAHRGSETQYF. In DNA form, the CDR3 reads TGCAGTGCTCACAGGGGGTCAGAGACCCAGTACTTC.

This clonotype has ten or more counts. This chain connects TRBV24-1 to TRBJ1-1; D remains unclear. In germline, CDR1 is KGHDR, CDR2 SFDVKD. The V gene lost 7 bases and the J gene lost 1 base, with 15 bases spanning the gap. CDR3 length: 15 amino acids. The CDR3 DNA is TGTGCCACCAGCGAAACTCTTACGGCGAACACTGAAGCTTTCTTT. It translates to CATSETLTANTEAFF.

This clonotype was found a few times. CDR3 loop: CASSPRPTGGTYNEQFF. Written as DNA, the CDR3 is TGTGCCAGCTCACCACGCCCCACAGGGGGCACCTACAATGAGCAGTTCTTC. The chain uses TRBV18 and TRBJ2-1; the match to TRBD1 covers 9 bases. With V trimmed by 1 base and J by 2 bases, 6 bases remained unmatched. The CDR3 consists of 17 residues. From germline, CDR1 is KGHSH and CDR2 LQKENI.

This clonotype was detected many times. The J gene is TRBJ1-2, the V gene TRBV7-2; D gene ambiguous. Trimming cost V 2 bases and J 2 bases, with 9 bases left between them. Germline assignment: CDR1 SGHTA and CDR2 FQGNSA. This CDR3 is 14 amino acids long. The CDR3, as DNA: TGTGCCAGCAGCTTAAATTTGGGAAACTATGGCTACACCTTC. Its translation is CASSLNLGNYGYTF.

Many counts were recorded for this clonotype. The J gene is TRBJ2-1, the V gene TRBV7-3, with 8 bases matching TRBD1. This CDR3 has 13 residues. The germline gives CDR1 SGHTA, CDR2 FQGTGA. Trimming at V came to 4 bases and at J to 9 bases, leaving 5 bases not matched to a gene. The CDR3 DNA is TGTGCCAGCAGCTCGGGACAGGTCGGTGAGCAGTTCTTC. The encoded protein is CASSSGQVGEQFF.

This clonotype was detected many times. The V gene is TRBV19, the J gene TRBJ1-1; no reliable D call. V lost 2 bases and J lost 1, with 8 bases in between. CDR3 length: 14 amino acids. CDR1 and CDR2 (germline): LNHDA, SQIVND (reference sequence). CDR3 nucleotides: TGTGCCAGTAGTATAAGGGCAGCGAACACTGAAGCTTTCTTT. Translated: CASSIRAANTEAFF.

This clonotype was recorded at least ten times. The genes are TRBV9 and TRBJ2-3; unclear D gene. The CDR3 covers 16 residues. Between the trimmed V and J ends, which lost 0 bases and 0 bases, there was a span of 11 bases. Germline CDR1 and CDR2: SGDLS and YYNGEE. CDR3 protein: CASSVDHSPSTDTQYF. The CDR3 DNA follows: TGTGCCAGCAGCGTAGATCACAGCCCTAGCACAGATACGCAGTATTTT.

This clonotype has a count of ten or more. The chain combines TRBV3-1 with TRBJ2-5, with D perhaps TRBD1 (6 bases). The CDR3 extends over 16 amino acids. Trimming shortened V by 9 bases and J by 2 bases, and 22 bases separated the two germline ends. Germline assignment: CDR1 LGHDT and CDR2 YNNKEL (reference sequence). Here the CDR3 reads CARQAPTGEKQETQYF. The CDR3, as DNA: TGTGCCAGGCAGGCCCCGACAGGCGAAAAACAAGAGACCCAGTACTTC.

This clonotype was observed at least ten times. The rearrangement joins TRBV29-1 to TRBJ2-1, with 9 bases matching TRBD2. Germline loops: CDR1 SQVTM, CDR2 ANQGSEA. This CDR3 has 15 amino acids. V dropped 6 bases and J dropped 5; count of bases not matched to a gene: 11. The CDR3 protein is CSVRLPGLANNEQFF. DNA for the CDR3: TGCAGCGTCCGGCTCCCGGGACTAGCCAACAATGAGCAGTTCTTC.

This clonotype was observed many times. The CDR3 DNA sequence: TGTGCCAGCAGTTCCCGAGGACTAGCGGGGCTCCCAGATACGCAGTATTTT. As protein: CASSSRGLAGLPDTQYF. The V gene is TRBV7-9, the J gene TRBJ2-3, with 12 nucleotides matching TRBD2. Trimming cost V 6 bases and J 4 bases; bases outside gene matches: 11. This CDR3 is built from 17 residues. CDR1 and CDR2 from the germline V gene are SEHNR and FQNEAQ (reference sequence).

This clonotype occurred many times. The chain combines TRBV28 with TRBJ2-5; TRBD1 is a possible D gene (6 bases). CDR1 and CDR2 from the germline V gene are MDHEN and SYDVKM. V was trimmed by 3 bases and J by 1 base, leaving 21 bases between them. The CDR3 totals 18 residues. The CDR3 here is CASSLELRPGQLQETQYF. DNA of the CDR3: TGTGCCAGCAGTTTGGAACTACGTCCGGGACAACTCCAAGAGACCCAGTACTTC.

This clonotype was recorded at least ten times. This rearrangement joins TRBV29-1 to TRBJ1-2; possibly TRBD1 for D (5 bases). This CDR3 has 11 residues. V lost 8 bases, J lost 8 bases, and 15 bases lay in between. Germline-derived CDR1 and CDR2 are SQVTM and ANQGSEA. The CDR3 protein is CSIYPGVGYTF. DNA for the CDR3: TGCAGCATATATCCGGGGGTAGGCTACACCTTC.

There are many counts of this clonotype. The V call is TRBV20-1, the J call TRBJ1-5; TRBD1 might be the D (5 bases). This CDR3 has 14 residues. V lost 1 base and J 4 bases, leaving 11 bases between the germline ends. The germline V gene encodes CDR1 DFQATT and CDR2 SNEGSKA (reference sequence). The CDR3 DNA follows: TGCAGTGCTAGAGGCACGCGGGGGAATCAGCCCCAGCATTTT. Protein product: CSARGTRGNQPQHF.

Many counts were recorded for this clonotype. V and J are TRBV21-1 and TRBJ2-5; the table's TRBD1 call for D was not verified on the DNA. TRBV21-1 corresponds to a pseudogene. The CDR3 extends over 15 amino acids. CDR3 amino acids: CASSDGTAYQETQYF. The CDR3 region has the DNA TGTGCCAGCAGCGACGGGACAGCCTACCAAGAGACCCAGTACTTC.

This clonotype came up many times. This rearrangement joins TRBV20-1 to TRBJ2-1; 8 bases match TRBD2. From germline, CDR1 is DFQATT and CDR2 SNEGSKA (reference sequence). The CDR3 has 15 amino acids. V was clipped by 6 bases and J by 4 bases; unmatched bases: 11. CDR3 loop: CSAPPGTSKYNEQFF. In DNA form, the CDR3 reads TGCAGTGCCCCACCCGGGACTAGTAAGTACAATGAGCAGTTCTTC.